This T cell receptor (beta chain) was observed in a study of T cell therapy after organ transplantation (dated by TCRdb to about 2019). Regarding the study in general: Therapy products were autologous CMV-specific T cells expanded in vitro for 2 to 3 weeks with a peptide pool of 30 HLA class I and II CMV epitopes. The study was a follow-up TRBV repertoire analysis of an open-label phase I trial of autologous CMV-specific adoptive T cell therapy in solid-organ transplant recipients. Among the ten or so patients, eight were classed as clinical responders, while two were classed as nonresponders. Of the approximately ten patients, only 7 or 8 had long-term post-therapy samples available. Patients were given up to 6 doses of T cells at 2-week intervals and were followed for roughly 30 weeks after finishing therapy. The median number of CMV-specific T cells given to patients was 1.92 x 10^8, delivered over 2 to 6 intravenous infusions. Before T cell therapy commenced, pretherapy samples of peripheral blood were collected. What the research found in general, with its limitations: Fold change in CD8 clonality after therapy inversely correlated with pretherapy clonality, suggesting less biased repertoires were more receptive to remodeling. The small number of expansions detected in nonresponders may be due to reduced sample coverage caused by poor CD8+ T cell yield. Assessment of confounders such as concurrent antirejection and antiviral medications was prevented by the small cohort. Before therapy, nonresponders had marked clonal expansions, and their repertoires changed minimally after therapy. Reconstitution after therapy appeared to involve both transferred clonotypes and endogenous clonotypes that were not detected in the therapy products.

In the germline V gene (reference sequence), CDR1 corresponds to SEHNR and CDR2 to FQNEAQ. Trimmed from V: 4 bases; trimmed from J: 5 bases; junction bases lacking a gene match: 6. Inclusive of the bounding cysteine and phenylalanine, the CDR3 is 17 residues long. The sequence is cut down to CDR3 DNA, 51 bases in frame from base 1. TRB CDR3 regions were amplified from genomic DNA with the immunoSEQ two-step, bias-controlled multiplex PCR assay. Sequencing of CDR3 libraries was carried out on an Illumina NextSeq 500. The published analysis was carried out like this. The immunoSEQ Analyzer platform was used for the initial alignment and bioinformatics, which included bias normalization against synthetic CDR3 analogs. V, D and J gene annotation followed the IMGT database definitions. For further TRBV analyses, VDJtools version 1.1.10 and the R package tcR version 2.2.1.11 were used with default settings. For the GLIPH analysis, version 1.0 was run with default settings. In CDR3 sequences with at least 5 reads, significant changes in clonotype frequency were tested by a 2-sided binomial test with Benjamini-Hochberg correction (alpha = 0.01). The clones in this table, taken by TCRdb from immuneACCESS, are in-frame only. Not every clone is retained; where verified, under half of the shortfall comes from an unresolved V gene, and the cause of the rest is unknown. That table is the source of V, J and clone size, and D and trimming were worked out from the DNA. The table for this sample lists around 50,000 clones; about 94% of them were counted only once. The ten largest account for 2.5% to 4% of the sample.

This specimen's time point label, interpreted: before start of T cell therapy. The patients had received solid-organ transplants and had drug-resistant/recurrent cytomegalovirus. Nine to ten people from the trial were chosen for repertoire analysis because post-therapy peripheral blood mononuclear cells were available from them. Viable CD3+CD8+CD4- lymphocytes were sorted from PBMCs on a BD FACSAria III. Genomic DNA was extracted from sorted cells with the Qiagen DNeasy Kit. Turning to this clone: This clone's antigen is unknown. No clone much larger than this one lies a single base away; base qualities are absent.

The sequencing used CD8+ T cells from blood, collected before autologous CMV-specific T cell therapy. The V and J segments used are TRBV7-9 and TRBJ2-2; 14 bases in the junction line up with TRBD2. The sequence derives from a human patient who had received a solid organ transplant and had CMV disease. The nucleotide sequence reads as follows: TGTGCCAGCAGCTCGGGACTAGCGGGGGCCGGTACCGGGGAGCTGTTTTTT. It is translated as CASSSGLAGAGTGELFF.